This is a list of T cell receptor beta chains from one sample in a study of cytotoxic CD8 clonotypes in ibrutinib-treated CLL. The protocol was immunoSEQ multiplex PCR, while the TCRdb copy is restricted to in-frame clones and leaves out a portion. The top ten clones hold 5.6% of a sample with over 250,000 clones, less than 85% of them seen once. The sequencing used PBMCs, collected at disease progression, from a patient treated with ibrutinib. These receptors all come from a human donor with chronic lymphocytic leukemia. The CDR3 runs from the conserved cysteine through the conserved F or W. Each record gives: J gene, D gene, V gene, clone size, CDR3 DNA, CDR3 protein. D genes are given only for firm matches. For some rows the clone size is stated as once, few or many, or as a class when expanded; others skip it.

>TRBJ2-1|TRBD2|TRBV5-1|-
TGCGCCAGCAGCCTTAGCGGGGGGCTTTCCTACAATGAGCAGTTCTTC
CASSLSGGLSYNEQFF
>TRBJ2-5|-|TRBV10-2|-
TGCGCCAGCAGTGAAACTAACCAAGAGACCCAGTACTTC
CASSETNQETQYF
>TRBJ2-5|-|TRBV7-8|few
TGTGCCAGCAGCTCTCCGGGACACCACCAAGAGACCCAGTACTTC
CASSSPGHHQETQYF
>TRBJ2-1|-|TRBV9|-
TGTGCCAGCCATAGGGGCTCCTACAATGAGCAGTTCTTC
CASHRGSYNEQFF
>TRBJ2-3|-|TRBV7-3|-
TGTGCCAGCAGCGCCAGCGGCCCGCCCCCCCCAGATACGCAGTATTTT
CASSASGPPPPDTQYF
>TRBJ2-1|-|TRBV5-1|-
TGCGCCAGCAGCTTGGACAGGCGCAATGAGCAGTTCTTC
CASSLDRRNEQFF
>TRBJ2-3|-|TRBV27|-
TGTGCCAGCAGTCCCTCGAGGACAGATACGCAGTATTTT
CASSPSRTDTQYF
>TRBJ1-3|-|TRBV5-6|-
TGTGCCAGCAGTCCTACCTCTGGAAACACCATATATTTT
CASSPTSGNTIYF
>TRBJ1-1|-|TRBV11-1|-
TGTGCCAGCAGCTTAGTTCTGGGGAACACTGAAGCTTTCTTT
CASSLVLGNTEAFF
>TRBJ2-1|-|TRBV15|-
TGTGCCACCAGCAGAGAGGGGGTCAATGAGCAGTTCTTC
CATSREGVNEQFF
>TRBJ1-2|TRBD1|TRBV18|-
TGTGCCAGCTCACCATCCTCAGGGGGAAACTATGGCTACACCTTC
CASSPSSGGNYGYTF
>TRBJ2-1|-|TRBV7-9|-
TGTGCCAGCAGCCCAAGCCGGGGTCGGAAGCAGTTCTTC
CASSPSRGRKQFF
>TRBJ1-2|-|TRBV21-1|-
TGTGCCAGCAGGACGGACAGCTTCTATGGCTACACCTTC
CASRTDSFYGYTF
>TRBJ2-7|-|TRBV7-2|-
TGTGCCAGCAGCTTAGCCAGATACTACGAGCAGTACTTC
CASSLARYYEQYF
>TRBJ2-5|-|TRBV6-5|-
TGTGCCAGCAGTTACCACTACCAAGAGACCCAGTACTTC
CASSYHYQETQYF
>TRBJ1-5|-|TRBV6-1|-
TGTGCCAGCAGTGAAGTAAATCAGCCCCAGCATTTT
CASSEVNQPQHF
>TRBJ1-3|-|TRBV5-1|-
TGCGCCAGCAGCTTGTCCGAAGGAAACACCATATATTTT
CASSLSEGNTIYF
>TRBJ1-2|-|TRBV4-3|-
TGCGCCAGCAGCCAGGCCCACGGGATCCCAGGCTACACCTTC
CASSQAHGIPGYTF
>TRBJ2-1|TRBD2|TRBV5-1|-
TGCGCCAGCAGAGATTGGGGCGGGAGCCCGTACAATGAGCAGTTCTTC
CASRDWGGSPYNEQFF
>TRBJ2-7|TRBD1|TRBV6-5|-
TGTGCCAGCAGCCAGACAGGGACCTCCGACGAGCAGTACTTC
CASSQTGTSDEQYF
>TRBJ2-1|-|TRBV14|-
TGTGCCAGCAGCAGATCCCACAGTCCTTACAATGAGCAGTTCTTC
CASSRSHSPYNEQFF
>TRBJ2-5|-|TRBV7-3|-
TGTGCCAGCAGCTTAGCAGTACAAGAGACCCAGTACTTC
CASSLAVQETQYF
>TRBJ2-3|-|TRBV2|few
TGTGCCGGAGGGACAGATACGCAGTATTTT
CAGGTDTQYF
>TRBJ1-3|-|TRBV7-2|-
TGTGCCAGCAGCTTTGAGAGGGTCACAGGAAACACCATATATTTT
CASSFERVTGNTIYF
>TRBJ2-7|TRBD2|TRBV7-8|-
TGTGCCAGCAGCTCTAGCGGGGGAGTGTACGAGCAGTACTTC
CASSSSGGVYEQYF